This T cell receptor beta chain was sequenced in a study of identical twins. This clonotype appeared a few times. TCRdb recomputed calls from the 5' RACE reads with MiXCR, one row per CDR3 protein. The data contain some 760,000 distinct CDR3 sequences, 18% of them seen just once; the ten biggest clones take up over 10%. The CDR3 length is 16 residues. The V gene's germline CDR1 is MDHEN and CDR2 SYDVKM. J gave up 0 bases and V 6 bases, and 4 bases lay outside the gene matches. These records were also assigned to another study, of T cells expressing NK-cell markers.

This sequence originates from a woman aged 18-29 years in good health. This chain links TRBV28 with TRBJ2-1; 11 bases match TRBD2. The specimen was PBMCs. The CDR3 here is CASRSSGGSSYNEQFF. CDR3 coding DNA: TGTGCCAGCAGGTCTAGCGGGGGGAGCTCCTACAATGAGCAGTTCTTC.